The next 7 T cell receptor beta chains were all read from a single sample in a study of control samples from healthy donors and cancer patients. Sequenced by immunoSEQ multiplex PCR; TCRdb stores in-frame clones only, minus some. The sample contains about 28,000 clones, about 80% of which appear only once. The sequenced sample consisted of PBMCs. These receptors were obtained from a man in his fifties or sixties with head and neck cancer.

CDR3 sequence (DNA): TGCAGCAGTAGCGGGAGGGCCTGGGAGACCCAGTACTTC. Residues: CSSSGRAWETQYF. The chain links TRBV29-1 to TRBJ2-5, with 11 bases lining up with TRBD2. The junction had 7 bases not matched to a gene; V was cut back by 8 bases and J by 5 bases. The CDR3 consists of 13 residues. Germline loops: CDR1 SQVTM, CDR2 ANQGSEA.

The chain couples TRBV28 to TRBJ2-5, with 11 bases lining up with TRBD2. The germline gives CDR1 MDHEN, CDR2 SYDVKM. CDR3 length: 16 residues. The V segment lost 6 bases and the J segment 1 base; nucleotides outside the gene matches: 7. CDR3 nucleotide sequence: TGTGCCAGCAGACACCCCGGGACTAGCGGCCAAGAGACCCAGTACTTC. Its translation is CASRHPGTSGQETQYF.

The chain employs TRBV5-4 and TRBJ1-2; D may be TRBD1 (6 bases). Deletions cut 4 bases from V and 7 bases from J, with 23 bases between. Germline CDR1 SGHNT, CDR2 YYREEE (reference sequence). The CDR3 runs to 16 residues. CDR3 sequence reads: CASSPGERGRIGGYTF. The CDR3 nucleotides are TGTGCCAGCAGCCCGGGTGAAAGGGGGAGGATCGGTGGCTACACCTTC.

This clone was seen once. The rearrangement uses TRBV7-8 and TRBJ1-5; perhaps TRBD1 as D (6 bases). CDR3 length: 17 amino acids. Germline V lookup: CDR1 SGHVS, CDR2 FQNEAQ. V lost 5 bases to trimming and J lost 2 bases, with 19 bases between them. This chain's CDR3 is CASSQGRGGKRNQPQHF. CDR3 in DNA: TGTGCCAGCAGCCAAGGTAGAGGGGGTAAGCGCAATCAGCCCCAGCATTTT.

V is TRBV5-6 and J is TRBJ1-1, with TRBD1 matching 7 bases. This CDR3 spans 14 amino acids. V was pared by 1 base and J by 5 bases, with 5 bases of the junction left unmatched. Germline CDR1 is SGHDT and CDR2 is YYEEEE. The CDR3 sequence is CASSLTGVRTEAFF. The CDR3 DNA reads TGTGCCAGCAGCTTGACAGGGGTACGAACTGAAGCTTTCTTT.

The rearrangement joins TRBV19 to TRBJ2-7; D may be TRBD1 or TRBD2 (5 bases each). Germline V lookup: CDR1 LNHDA, CDR2 SQIVND (reference sequence). The CDR3 runs 15 residues. V was shortened by 2 bases and J by 5 bases, with 16 bases between the two germline ends. CDR3 coding DNA: TGTGCCAGTAGTATATGGTCGGGCGAGGGGCACGAGCAGTACTTC. It translates to CASSIWSGEGHEQYF.

V gene TRBV5-1 combines with J gene TRBJ2-3; 7 bases are a match to TRBD2. Looked up from germline, CDR1 is SGHRS and CDR2 is YFSETQ. This CDR3 region has 16 residues. J gave up 5 bases and V 2 bases, and 11 bases lay outside the gene matches. The DNA of the CDR3 is TGCGCCAGCAGCTTATCATTTACGGGAGGTCTAGATACGCAGTATTTT. This translates into CASSLSFTGGLDTQYF.